A single sample is the source of the 5 T cell receptor beta chains below, sequenced in a study of human T cells and chemical hapten exposure. Time point described: pre-sensitization, week 0. Indicated treatment: therapeutic diphenylcyclopropenone sensitization with weekly scalp DPC. One entry per CDR3 protein results from TCRdb running MiXCR on the RACE reads. This sample has 99,000 or so distinct CDR3 sequences; more than 10% occur once, and the top ten carry about 3.1%. Here the sequenced sample was whole blood, taken in connection with sensitization to the hapten diphenylcyclopropenone (DPC). Source of these receptors: a woman aged 55-69 years with alopecia areata. Some clones in this sample may be carry-over from other donors' samples.

This clonotype showed up many times. The chain is built from TRBV20-1 and TRBJ2-7; 8 bases map to TRBD1. The germline gives CDR1 DFQATT, CDR2 SNEGSKA (reference sequence). Trimming took 3 bases from V and 5 from J; bases not matched to a gene: 9. CDR3 length equals 14 residues. As DNA, the CDR3 is TGCAGTGCTAGTTGGCAGGGGGCTAGCGACGAGCAGTACTTC. Protein sequence: CSASWQGASDEQYF.

This clonotype came up many times. The rearrangement links TRBV12-3 or TRBV12-4 to TRBJ1-2; unclear D gene. This CDR3 is built from 12 residues. V lost 8 bases, J lost 7 bases, and 14 bases lay in between. CDR3 DNA sequence: TGTGCCAGCCGCTTTGGTAGTGGTGGCTACACCTTC. This gives the protein CASRFGSGGYTF.

This clonotype was detected ten times or more. The genes are TRBV6-6 and TRBJ2-2, with 15 bases fitting TRBD2. Germline loops: CDR1 MNHNY, CDR2 SVGAGI (reference sequence). J gave up 1 base and V 0 bases, and 0 bases lay outside the gene matches. The CDR3 runs 18 residues. The CDR3 reads CASSYSGLAGGNTGELFF. Here the CDR3 DNA reads TGTGCCAGCAGTTACTCGGGACTAGCGGGGGGGAACACCGGGGAGCTGTTTTTT.

This chain connects TRBV5-8 to TRBJ1-3; D might be TRBD1 (6 bases). Germline V gene data show CDR1 as SGHTS and CDR2 as YDEGEE. With 4 bases removed from V and 0 bases from J, the gap between germline ends came to 11 bases. The CDR3 loop spans 15 amino acids. CDR3 in DNA: TGTGCCAGCAGCCCAGACAGGTTCTCTGGAAACACCATATATTTT. It codes for CASSPDRFSGNTIYF.

This clonotype has only a few counts. CDR3 nucleotides: TGTGCCAGCAGTTACTCGGACAGGCAAGGCGGCTACACCTTC. It encodes CASSYSDRQGGYTF. This chain joins TRBV6-5 and TRBJ1-2; 7 positions agree with TRBD1. The trim removed 0 bases at V and 8 bases at J, leaving 6 bases unmatched. The germline V gene encodes CDR1 MNHEY and CDR2 SVGAGI. The CDR3 is 14 amino acids.